Below, 31 T cell receptor beta chains from the same sample are listed, as sequenced in a study of shared clonotypes between healthy human individuals. Generated by immunoSEQ multiplex PCR, the TCRdb table keeps only in-frame clones and is missing some. The repertoire holds millions of clones, with about 92% as singletons. The material sequenced was naive CD4+ T cells from PBMCs. The subset is: CD45RA+ positively selected. The receptors stem from a man between 18 and 35 years old in good health. Some clones in this sample may be carry-over from other donors' samples.

This clone was counted a single time. V is TRBV2 and J is TRBJ2-1, with 8 bases aligning to TRBD2. CDR3 size: 15 residues. From germline, CDR1 is SNHLY and CDR2 FYNNEI. V lost 8 bases, J lost 0 bases, and 6 bases stayed unmatched. As DNA, the CDR3 is TGTGCCAGCCGGGGGGGTCCGAGCTCCTACAATGAGCAGTTCTTC. Its translation is CASRGGPSSYNEQFF.

The chain is built from TRBV27 and TRBJ1-1; D not resolved. Germline CDR1 is MNHEY and CDR2 is SMNVEV (reference sequence). The CDR3 has 18 residues. V shed 5 bases and J shed 2 bases, with 24 bases lying between them. The CDR3 sequence: CASSQSRFVGSGNTEAFF. Here the CDR3 DNA reads TGTGCCAGCAGTCAAAGTCGATTCGTCGGGAGTGGCAACACTGAAGCTTTCTTT.

V and J are TRBV7-3 and TRBJ2-2; D tentatively reads TRBD1 or TRBD2 (5 bases each). In germline, CDR1 is SGHTA, CDR2 FQGTGA. The CDR3 contains 16 residues. Trimming cost V 2 bases and J 2 bases, with 12 bases left between them. The CDR3 region has the DNA TGTGCCAGCAGCTTATTCGCAGGGAGTAACACCGGGGAGCTGTTTTTT. Translation: CASSLFAGSNTGELFF.

V usage is TRBV4-2 and J usage is TRBJ2-2; 10 bases are a match to TRBD2. V lost 0 bases and J lost 4; bases outside the gene matches: 2. Germline V gene sequence: CDR1 LGHNA, CDR2 YNFKEQ. The CDR3 covers 16 residues. Here the CDR3 reads CASSQELAGLTGELFF. The DNA of the CDR3 is TGTGCCAGCAGCCAAGAACTAGCGGGACTCACCGGGGAGCTGTTTTTT.

The rearrangement joins TRBV7-3 to TRBJ1-2; TRBD1 matches at 7 bases. Germline lookup yields CDR1 SGHTA and CDR2 FQGTGA. The J segment lost 10 bases and the V segment lost 3 bases, leaving 8 bases of the junction unmatched. The CDR3 sequence is 13 residues long. CDR3 bases: TGTGCCAGCAGCTTTCCGGGACAGAATATCTACACCTTC. Translation: CASSFPGQNIYTF.

The sample holds one count of this clone. The chain recombines TRBV5-4 with TRBJ2-7, with D hard to call. CDR1 and CDR2 from the germline V gene are SGHNT and YYREEE (reference sequence). The CDR3 sequence is 13 residues long. V was shortened by 4 bases and J by 4 bases, with 12 bases between the two germline ends. The CDR3 region has the DNA TGTGCCAGCAGCCCGACGTCGGAGTACGAGCAGTACTTC. This sequence encodes CASSPTSEYEQYF.

The J gene is TRBJ2-7, the V gene TRBV21-1. TRBV21-1 is a documented pseudogene. The CDR3 contains 16 residues. CDR3 protein: CASSKSAGTDVSEQYF. Here the CDR3 DNA reads TGTGCCAGCAGCAAATCCGCCGGGACGGACGTCTCCGAGCAGTACTTC.

The V call is TRBV11-3, the J call TRBJ2-5, with a possible D match to TRBD2 (5 bases). V lost 3 bases, J lost 2 bases, and 13 bases lay in between. CDR1 SGHNT and CDR2 YENEEA come from the germline V gene. The length of the CDR3 is 15 residues. The CDR3 sequence: CASSFTVSGQETQYF. The CDR3 region has the DNA TGTGCCAGCAGCTTCACCGTGTCGGGGCAAGAGACCCAGTACTTC.

The chain couples TRBV6-5 to TRBJ1-1, with a possible D match to TRBD1 (5 bases). Germline V gene sequence: CDR1 MNHEY, CDR2 SVGAGI. V lost 5 bases and J lost 3, with 16 bases in between. This CDR3 has 15 residues. The CDR3 reads CASSKRGDEDTEAFF. CDR3 nucleotide sequence: TGTGCCAGCAGTAAACGGGGGGATGAAGACACTGAAGCTTTCTTT.

This chain uses TRBV5-1 with TRBJ2-3; a weak D match, TRBD2 (5 bases). V was shortened by 4 bases and J by 4 bases, with 10 bases between the two germline ends. The CDR3 runs to 13 residues. The germline gives CDR1 SGHRS, CDR2 YFSETQ. CDR3 in amino acids: CASSEPGADTQYF. The CDR3 DNA reads TGCGCCAGCAGCGAACCCGGGGCAGATACGCAGTATTTT.

The J gene is TRBJ1-1, the V gene TRBV5-1; no reliable D call. Trimming cost V 1 base and J 0 bases, with 10 bases left between them. Germline loops: CDR1 SGHRS, CDR2 YFSETQ. The CDR3 consists of 15 residues. CDR3 amino acids: CASSLFEHMNTEAFF. Here the CDR3 DNA reads TGCGCCAGCAGCTTGTTCGAGCACATGAACACTGAAGCTTTCTTT.

The genes are TRBV4-2 and TRBJ2-3; D uncertain. The length of the CDR3 is 15 residues. With 1 base removed from V and 7 bases from J, the gap between germline ends came to 15 bases. Per germline, CDR1 LGHNA and CDR2 YNFKEQ. In nucleotides, the CDR3 is TGTGCCAGCAGCCAAGGAACGTTGACACTAAATACGCAGTATTTT. This gives the protein CASSQGTLTLNTQYF.

The V gene is TRBV5-1, the J gene TRBJ2-7; TRBD2 matches at 7 bases. Per germline, CDR1 SGHRS and CDR2 YFSETQ. The CDR3 totals 14 residues. After removal of 0 bases from V and 7 bases from J, the junction contained 7 bases not matched to a gene. CDR3 region: CASSLAKREGEQYF. The CDR3 DNA reads as TGCGCCAGCAGCTTGGCTAAAAGGGAGGGGGAGCAGTACTTC.

This clone has just one count. The chain combines TRBV29-1 with TRBJ2-1, with 13 bases fitting TRBD2. Germline V gene sequence: CDR1 SQVTM, CDR2 ANQGSEA. The CDR3 runs to 16 residues. J lost 4 bases, V lost 3 bases, and 6 bases had no gene match. This CDR3 is CSVDSTSGRAYNEQFF. The CDR3, as DNA: TGCAGCGTTGACTCCACTAGCGGGAGGGCTTACAATGAGCAGTTCTTC.

V gene TRBV5-8 combines with J gene TRBJ2-1; 8 bases are shared with TRBD2. Germline values: CDR1 SGHTS, CDR2 YDEGEE. This CDR3 spans 16 amino acids. Trimming took 0 bases from V and 5 from J; bases not matched to a gene: 7. For the CDR3, the DNA is TGTGCCAGCAGCTTGGGGCGGGAGGATACGGACAATGAGCAGTTCTTC. Translation gives CASSLGREDTDNEQFF.

The chain carries TRBV29-1 and TRBJ2-1; 12 nucleotides agree with TRBD2. V was clipped by 5 bases and J by 12 bases; unmatched bases: 8. The V gene's germline CDR1 is SQVTM and CDR2 ANQGSEA. The CDR3 is made up of 13 amino acids. CDR3 DNA sequence: TGCAGCGTTCCTAGCGGGAGGGCCATTGCGCAGTTCTTC. Translating it yields CSVPSGRAIAQFF.

Comments on this clone: The same CDR3 also results from other DNA sequences found in this sample. This chain joins TRBV18 and TRBJ2-1, with D perhaps matching TRBD1 (6 bases). Germline lookup yields CDR1 KGHSH and CDR2 LQKENI. The CDR3 is 12 amino acids. The V end lost 2 bases, the J end lost 8 bases, and 7 bases lay between the germline ends. This CDR3 is CASSPSGDEQFF. The DNA of the CDR3 is TGTGCCAGCTCACCATCAGGGGATGAGCAGTTCTTC.

The J gene is TRBJ2-7, the V gene TRBV5-1; 7 bases fit TRBD1. The J segment lost 6 bases and the V segment lost 4 bases, leaving 13 bases of the junction unmatched. This CDR3 region has 15 residues. The germline V gene has CDR1 SGHRS and CDR2 YFSETQ. The CDR3 here is CASSRTGTDTLEQYF. In nucleotides, the CDR3 is TGCGCCAGCAGCCGCACCGGGACAGATACCCTCGAGCAGTACTTC.

This chain uses TRBV7-9 with TRBJ1-4; TRBD1 is a possible D gene (6 bases). Germline V gene data show CDR1 as SEHNR and CDR2 as FQNEAQ (reference sequence). V lost 5 bases to trimming and J lost 2 bases, with 15 bases between them. This CDR3 has 16 amino acids. The CDR3 sequence is CASSSHREGTNEKLFF. The CDR3 coding sequence is TGTGCCAGCAGCAGTCACAGGGAAGGGACTAATGAAAAACTGTTTTTT. Looking up the rest from reference TRBV7-9 and TRBJ1-4 gives the full variable domain: DTGVSQNPRHKITKRGQNVTFRCDPISEHNRLYWYRQTLGQGPEFLTYFQNEAQLEKSRLLSDRFSAERPKGSFSTLEIQRTEQGDSAMYLCASSSHREGTNEKLFFGSGTQLSVL.

The CDR3 DNA is TGTGCCTGGAGTAGCGGGACTAGCGGGCACAATGAGCAGTTCTTC. It yields the protein CAWSSGTSGHNEQFF. This chain uses TRBV30 with TRBJ2-1; 12 positions match TRBD2. After removal of 2 bases from V and 5 bases from J, the junction contained 4 bases not matched to a gene. CDR1 is GTSNPN and CDR2 is SVGIG in the germline V gene (reference sequence). This CDR3 region has 15 residues. Complete variable domain (other parts from reference TRBV30 and TRBJ2-1): SQTIHQWPATLVQPVGSPLSLECTVEGTSNPNLYWYRQAAGRGLQLLFYSVGIGQISSEVPQNLSASRPQDRQFILSSKKLLLSDSGFYLCAWSSGTSGHNEQFFGPGTRLTVL.

V usage is TRBV14 and J usage is TRBJ2-7, with 11 bases aligning to TRBD2. J was trimmed by 6 bases and V by 3 bases; bases with no gene match: 13. There are 17 residues in the CDR3. In germline, CDR1 is SGHDN, CDR2 FVKESK. CDR3 protein: CASSHTILAGVGPEQYF. The CDR3 DNA follows: TGTGCCAGCAGCCATACCATACTAGCGGGAGTTGGTCCCGAGCAGTACTTC.

This chain connects TRBV18 to TRBJ2-7; 7 bases match TRBD1. After removal of 6 bases from V and 7 bases from J, the junction contained 12 bases not matched to a gene. The CDR3 extends over 14 amino acids. Germline V gives CDR1 KGHSH, CDR2 LQKENI. The CDR3 coding sequence is TGTGCCAGCTCGGGACAGCCAGTTCTGGGGGAGCAGTACTTC. Encoded protein: CASSGQPVLGEQYF.

The V call is TRBV5-1, the J call TRBJ2-2, with D hard to call. CDR1 and CDR2 (germline): SGHRS, YFSETQ. The length of the CDR3 is 17 residues. Trimming cost V 1 base and J 2 bases, with 15 bases left between them. The CDR3 DNA reads TGCGCCAGCAGCTTGCGGTCAAGGGTAGACAACACCGGGGAGCTGTTTTTT. Its protein is CASSLRSRVDNTGELFF.

V gene TRBV5-1 combines with J gene TRBJ2-5; 11 nucleotides align to TRBD2. This CDR3 is 16 amino acids long. Per the germline V gene, CDR1 is SGHRS and CDR2 is YFSETQ. Trimming cost V 1 base and J 4 bases; bases outside gene matches: 6. CDR3 in amino acids: CASSLPPTSGTETQYF. The CDR3 DNA reads as TGCGCCAGCAGCTTGCCCCCGACTAGCGGGACAGAGACCCAGTACTTC. Drawing the rest from reference TRBV5-1 and TRBJ2-5, the complete variable domain is KAGVTQTPRYLIKTRGQQVTLSCSPISGHRSVSWYQQTPGQGLQFLFEYFSETQRNKGNFPGRFSGRQFSNSRSEMNVSTLELGDSALYLCASSLPPTSGTETQYFGPGTRLLVL.

Written as DNA, the CDR3 is TGTGCCAGCCGCGAATTCACTAACTATGGCTACACCTTC. The encoded protein is CASREFTNYGYTF. The V call is TRBV6-1, the J call TRBJ1-2; D ambiguous. Germline-derived CDR1 and CDR2 are MNHNS and SASEGT. V dropped 8 bases and J dropped 0 bases, with 10 bases sitting between them. This CDR3 spans 13 amino acids.

V is TRBV5-1 and J is TRBJ2-7; possible D gene TRBD1, 6 bases. V lost 4 bases to trimming and J lost 5 bases, with 16 bases between them. The CDR3 extends over 14 amino acids. From germline, CDR1 is SGHRS and CDR2 YFSETQ. The CDR3 sequence: CASSHGQPGNEQYF. In DNA, the CDR3 is TGCGCCAGCAGCCACGGACAGCCGGGAAACGAGCAGTACTTC. Full variable domain (rest looked up from reference TRBV5-1 and TRBJ2-7): KAGVTQTPRYLIKTRGQQVTLSCSPISGHRSVSWYQQTPGQGLQFLFEYFSETQRNKGNFPGRFSGRQFSNSRSEMNVSTLELGDSALYLCASSHGQPGNEQYFGPGTRLTVT.

This chain uses TRBV14 with TRBJ2-5; D possibly matches TRBD1 or TRBD2 (5 bases each). V lost 2 bases and J lost 7, with 11 bases in between. Germline V gene sequence: CDR1 SGHDN, CDR2 FVKESK. The length of the CDR3 is 13 residues. The CDR3 protein is CASSQWGPPTQYF. The CDR3 DNA follows: TGTGCCAGCAGCCAATGGGGACCACCGACCCAGTACTTC.

The J gene is TRBJ2-1, the V gene TRBV19, with a possible D match to TRBD2 (5 bases). The ends were cut back, 2 bases at V and 4 bases at J, with 6 bases in the middle. This CDR3 contains 13 residues. CDR1 and CDR2 (germline): LNHDA, SQIVND (reference sequence). The CDR3: CASSISGYNEQFF. The CDR3 DNA follows: TGTGCCAGTAGTATATCGGGATACAATGAGCAGTTCTTC.

The chain joins TRBV28 to TRBJ2-1; 7 bases are a match to TRBD2. This CDR3 comprises 15 residues. Germline CDR1 and CDR2: MDHEN and SYDVKM. V trimming: 4 bases; J trimming: 6 bases; junction bases outside the gene matches: 9. In DNA form, the CDR3 reads TGTGCCAGCAGTTCCCCTAGCGGAGGCCCCAATGAGCAGTTCTTC. As protein: CASSSPSGGPNEQFF.

This clone has just a few counts. Here the CDR3 DNA reads TGTGCATGGGGACAGGGAACTAATGAAAAACTGTTTTTT. The encoded protein is CAWGQGTNEKLFF. The gene calls are TRBV28 and TRBJ1-4; 9 nucleotides line up with TRBD1. The germline CDR1 and CDR2 sequences are MDHEN and SYDVKM. The CDR3 covers 13 residues.

J is TRBJ1-2 and V is TRBV28; TRBD1 matches 8 bases. Germline V gene lookup returns CDR1 MDHEN and CDR2 SYDVKM. With V trimmed by 6 bases and J by 3 bases, 6 bases remained unmatched. The CDR3 totals 14 residues. CDR3: CASRTTGGDYGYTF. The DNA for the CDR3 is TGTGCCAGCAGGACAACAGGGGGGGACTATGGCTACACCTTC.